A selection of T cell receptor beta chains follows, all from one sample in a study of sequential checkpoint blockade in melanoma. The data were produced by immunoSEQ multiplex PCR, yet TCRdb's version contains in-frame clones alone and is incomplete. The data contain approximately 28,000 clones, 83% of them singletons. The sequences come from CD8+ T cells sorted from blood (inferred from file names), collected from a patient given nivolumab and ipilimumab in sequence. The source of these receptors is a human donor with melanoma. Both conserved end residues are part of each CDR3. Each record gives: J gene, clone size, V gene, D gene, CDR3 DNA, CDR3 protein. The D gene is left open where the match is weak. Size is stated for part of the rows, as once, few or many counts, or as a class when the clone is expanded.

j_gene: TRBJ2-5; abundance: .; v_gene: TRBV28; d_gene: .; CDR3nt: TGTGCCAGCAGTCCCCCCCCAGGGGAGGGCCAAGAGACCCAGTACTTC; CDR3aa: CASSPPPGEGQETQYF
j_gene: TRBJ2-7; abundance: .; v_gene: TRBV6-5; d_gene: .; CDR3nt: TGTGCCAGCAGTTACGCCAGCTCCTACGAGCAGTACTTC; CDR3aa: CASSYASSYEQYF
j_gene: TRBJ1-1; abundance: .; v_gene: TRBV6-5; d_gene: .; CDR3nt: TGTGCCAGCAGTTACGGGGGGGAGGGACACACTGAAGCTTTCTTT; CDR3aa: CASSYGGEGHTEAFF
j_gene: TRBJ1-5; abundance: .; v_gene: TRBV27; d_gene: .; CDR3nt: TGTGCCAGCAGTTTAGCAGGCTTTGGCCAGCCCCAGCATTTT; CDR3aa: CASSLAGFGQPQHF
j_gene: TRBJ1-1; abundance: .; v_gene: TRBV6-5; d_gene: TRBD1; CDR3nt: TGTGCCAGCAGTTACTGGGACAGGGGAACGGTGAAAGCTTTCTTT; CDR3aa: CASSYWDRGTVKAFF
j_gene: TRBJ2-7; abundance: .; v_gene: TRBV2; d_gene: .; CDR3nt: TGTGCCAGCAGTGACGGGGTATTATCCTACGAGCAGTACTTC; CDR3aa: CASSDGVLSYEQYF
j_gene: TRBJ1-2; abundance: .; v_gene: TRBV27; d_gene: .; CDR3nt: TGTGCCAGCAGCCCCAGCGGGGGGGCATGGGTCTATGGCTACACCTTC; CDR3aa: CASSPSGGAWVYGYTF
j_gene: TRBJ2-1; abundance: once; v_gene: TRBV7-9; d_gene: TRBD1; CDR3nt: TGTGCCAGCAGAAATACAGGGGATGAGCAGTTCTTC; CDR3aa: CASRNTGDEQFF
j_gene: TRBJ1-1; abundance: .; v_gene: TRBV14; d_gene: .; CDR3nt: TGTGCCAGCAGCAGCTCAAGTTGGAACACTGAAGCTTTCTTT; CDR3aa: CASSSSSWNTEAFF
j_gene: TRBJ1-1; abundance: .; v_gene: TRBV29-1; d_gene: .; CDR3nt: TGCAGCGTTGGCTGGGGGGGGGCTGAAGCTTTCTTT; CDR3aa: CSVGWGGAEAFF
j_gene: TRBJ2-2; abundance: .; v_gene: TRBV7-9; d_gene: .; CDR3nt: TGTGCCAGCAGCTTAGACTTTTTGGCCGGGGAGCTGTTTTTT; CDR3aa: CASSLDFLAGELFF
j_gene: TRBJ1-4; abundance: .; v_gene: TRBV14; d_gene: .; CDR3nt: TGTGCCAGCAGCCATACAGGGAAGGGTGAAAAACTGTTTTTT; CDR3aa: CASSHTGKGEKLFF
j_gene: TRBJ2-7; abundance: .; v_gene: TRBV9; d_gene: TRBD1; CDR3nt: TGTGCCAGCAGCGTAGCAGGGGGCGCGTCCTACGAGCAGTACTTC; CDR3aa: CASSVAGGASYEQYF
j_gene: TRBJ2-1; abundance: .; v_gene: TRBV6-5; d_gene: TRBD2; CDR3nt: TGTGCCAGCAGTAGAGGGACTAGCGCCTACAATGAGCAGTTCTTC; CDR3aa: CASSRGTSAYNEQFF
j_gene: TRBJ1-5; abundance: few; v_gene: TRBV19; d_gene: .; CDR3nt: TGTGCCAGTAGTATGGCAGGGATTGGTCAGCCCCAGCATTTT; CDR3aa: CASSMAGIGQPQHF
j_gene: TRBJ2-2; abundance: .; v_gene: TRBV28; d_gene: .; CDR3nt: TGTGCCAGCAGTTTCTCGGAGGTCACCGGGGAGCTGTTTTTT; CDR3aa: CASSFSEVTGELFF
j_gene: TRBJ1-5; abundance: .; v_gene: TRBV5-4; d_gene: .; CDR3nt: TGTGCCAGCAGCTTGGAAGCGGGTCAGCCCCAGCATTTT; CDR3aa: CASSLEAGQPQHF
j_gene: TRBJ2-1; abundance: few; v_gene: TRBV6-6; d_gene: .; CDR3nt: TGTGCCAGCATCAGGACCTACAATGAGCAGTTCTTC; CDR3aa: CASIRTYNEQFF
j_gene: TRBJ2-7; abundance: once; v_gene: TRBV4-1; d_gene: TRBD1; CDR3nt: TGCGCCAGCAGCCAACCCGCCTGGGACAGGGGGTACGAGCAGTACTTC; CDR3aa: CASSQPAWDRGYEQYF
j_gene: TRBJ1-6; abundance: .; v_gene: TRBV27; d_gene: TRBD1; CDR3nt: TGTGCCAGCGGCGAGGTCCGGACAGGGGCTTCACCCCTCCACTTT; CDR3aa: CASGEVRTGASPLHF
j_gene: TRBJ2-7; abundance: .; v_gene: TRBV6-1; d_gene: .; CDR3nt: TGTGCCAGCAGTGAAGCGGGGTGGAGAGACTACGAGCAGTACTTC; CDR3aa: CASSEAGWRDYEQYF
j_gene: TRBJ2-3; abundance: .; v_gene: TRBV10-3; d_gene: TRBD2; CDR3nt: TGTGCCATCAGTGAGTCGGTAGCGGGAACAGATACGCAGTATTTT; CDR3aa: CAISESVAGTDTQYF
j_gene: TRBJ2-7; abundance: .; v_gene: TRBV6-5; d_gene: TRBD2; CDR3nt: TGTGCCAGCAGCTCCGGGCGGGGGTCCGTCTACGAGCAGTACTTC; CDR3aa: CASSSGRGSVYEQYF
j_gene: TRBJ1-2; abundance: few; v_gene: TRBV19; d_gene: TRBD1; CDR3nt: TGTGCCAGTAGTTTCGACAGGGTTGGCTACACCTTC; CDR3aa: CASSFDRVGYTF
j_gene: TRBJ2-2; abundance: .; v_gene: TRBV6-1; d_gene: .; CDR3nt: TGTGCCAGCAGTGAGGACGGGGGGCACCCCGGGGAGCTGTTTTTT; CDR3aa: CASSEDGGHPGELFF
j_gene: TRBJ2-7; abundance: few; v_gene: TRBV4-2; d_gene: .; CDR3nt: TGTGCCAGCAGCCAAGGACCCGAGGCGGGCGAGCAGTACTTC; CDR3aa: CASSQGPEAGEQYF
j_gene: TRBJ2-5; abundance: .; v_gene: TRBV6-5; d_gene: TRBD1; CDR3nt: TGTGCCAGCAGGCAAGGCACAGGGGGCGGCGAGACCCAGTACTTC; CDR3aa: CASRQGTGGGETQYF
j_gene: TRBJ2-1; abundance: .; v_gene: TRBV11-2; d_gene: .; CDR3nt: TGTGCCAGCAGCTTGACGGGGAGCTCCTACAATGAGCAGTTCTTC; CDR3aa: CASSLTGSSYNEQFF
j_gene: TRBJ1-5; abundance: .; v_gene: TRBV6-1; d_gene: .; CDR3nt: TGTGCCAGCAGACTCCTTCAGGGGTCCGATCAGCCCCAGCATTTT; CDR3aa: CASRLLQGSDQPQHF
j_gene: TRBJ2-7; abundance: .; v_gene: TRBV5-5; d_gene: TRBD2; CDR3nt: TGTGCCAGCAGCTTGGCCGACCCCGCGGGAGATATCGGATACGAGCAGTACTTC; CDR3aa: CASSLADPAGDIGYEQYF
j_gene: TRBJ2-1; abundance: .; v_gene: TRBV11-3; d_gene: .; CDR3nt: TGTGCCAGCAGCTTAGAAGGGGGAGAGTCCTACAATGAGCAGTTCTTC; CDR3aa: CASSLEGGESYNEQFF
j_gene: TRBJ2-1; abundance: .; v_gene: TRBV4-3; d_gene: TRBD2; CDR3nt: TGCGCCAGCAGCCAAGATTTATATCCGGGGGGTTCCTACAATGAGCAGTTCTTC; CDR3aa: CASSQDLYPGGSYNEQFF
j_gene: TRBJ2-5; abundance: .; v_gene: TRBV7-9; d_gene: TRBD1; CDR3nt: TGTGCCAGCAGCTTGAGGACCGGGACAGCAGAGACCCAGTACTTC; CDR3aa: CASSLRTGTAETQYF
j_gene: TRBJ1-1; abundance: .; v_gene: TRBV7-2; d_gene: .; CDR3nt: TGTGCCAGCAGCTTACCAGTTACAGGTATAGGGATGAACACTGAAGCTTTCTTT; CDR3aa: CASSLPVTGIGMNTEAFF
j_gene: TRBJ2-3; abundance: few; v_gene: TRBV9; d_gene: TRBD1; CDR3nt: TGTGCCAGCAGCGGCAGGACAGGGTCTCATACTCATACGCAGTATTTT; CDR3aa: CASSGRTGSHTHTQYF
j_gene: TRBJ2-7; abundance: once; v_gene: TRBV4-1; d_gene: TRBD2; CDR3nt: TGCGCCAGCAGCCAGCGGGGGGGCCACTACGAGCAGTACTTC; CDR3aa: CASSQRGGHYEQYF
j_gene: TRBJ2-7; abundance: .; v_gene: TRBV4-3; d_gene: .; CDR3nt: TGCGCCAGCTCGGCGGGTGTTCCGGGCGCACTGGGAGAGCAGTACTTC; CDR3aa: CASSAGVPGALGEQYF
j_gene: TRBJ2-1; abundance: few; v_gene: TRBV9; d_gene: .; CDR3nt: TGTGCCAGCAGCGTAGGCGGGACCAATGAGCAGTTCTTC; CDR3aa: CASSVGGTNEQFF
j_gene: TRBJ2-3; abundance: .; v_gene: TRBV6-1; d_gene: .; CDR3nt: TGTGCCAGCAATAGATGGGGGGGCACGGATACGCAGTATTTT; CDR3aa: CASNRWGGTDTQYF
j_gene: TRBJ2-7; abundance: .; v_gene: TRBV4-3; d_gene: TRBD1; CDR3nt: TGCGCCAGCAGCTTTTCCGCCGGGACAGCGACCTACGAGCAGTACTTC; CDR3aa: CASSFSAGTATYEQYF
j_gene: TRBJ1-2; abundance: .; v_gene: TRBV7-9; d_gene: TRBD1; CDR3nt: TGTGCCAGCAGCTTAAGGACAGGAGAAGCTAACTATGGCTACACCTTC; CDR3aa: CASSLRTGEANYGYTF